One and the same sample provided the 26 T cell receptor beta chains below, sequenced in a study of a mutant IDH1 vaccine in newly diagnosed glioma (dated by TCRdb to 2020 to 2023). What this sample's time point label stands for: baseline, week 1 (first vaccination visit). Reading the label with the study, this specimen's treatment or condition is: pre-vaccination baseline after standard-of-care therapy. The method behind the library was the immunoSEQ multiplex PCR assay. Held by TCRdb, this immuneACCESS table contains in-frame sequences only and omits some clones. Under half of the omission traces to an unresolved V gene where checked; the cause of the rest is unknown. The sample contains tens of thousands of clones, about four fifths of them found a single time. The top ten hold approximately 8% of the sample. This sample comprised PBMCs, obtained from a glioma patient treated with radiotherapy, temozolomide or both. The receptors derive from a woman between 45 and 65 years old with glioma.

V usage is TRBV2 and J usage is TRBJ2-7; 7 nucleotides match TRBD1. CDR3 length: 12 amino acids. The V gene end was trimmed by 1 base and the J gene end by 7 bases; junction bases not matched to a gene: 1. The germline gives CDR1 SNHLY, CDR2 FYNNEI. This CDR3 reads CASSEDRGEQYF. The CDR3 nucleotides read TGTGCCAGCAGTGAAGACAGGGGTGAGCAGTACTTC.

In nucleotides, the CDR3 is TGTGCCAGTAGTATAGGTTCAGGGCACACAGATACGCAGTATTTT. Translation: CASSIGSGHTDTQYF. The chain carries TRBV19 and TRBJ2-3; tentative D call: TRBD1 (5 bases). CDR3 length: 15 residues. CDR1 and CDR2 from the germline V gene are LNHDA and SQIVND (reference sequence). V was trimmed by 1 base and J by 2 bases, leaving 10 bases between them.

This clone came up once. The genes are TRBV28 and TRBJ1-4; D is unresolved. The germline CDR1 and CDR2 sequences are MDHEN and SYDVKM. Trimming took 3 bases from V and 5 from J, leaving 10 bases between them. CDR3 length: 14 residues. DNA for the CDR3: TGTGCCAGCAGTTTGCCCGTCATAAATGAAAAACTGTTTTTT. It encodes CASSLPVINEKLFF.

The rearrangement links TRBV6-9 to TRBJ1-3; possible D gene TRBD1, 6 bases. The germline V and J ends were trimmed by 4 bases and 5 bases, with 15 bases remaining between them. The germline CDR1 and CDR2 sequences are MNHGY and SVAAGI. The CDR3 consists of 15 residues. The CDR3 DNA sequence: TGTGCCAGCAGTTTCTCAGGGGTTGTAAGAAACACCATATATTTT. Amino acid sequence: CASSFSGVVRNTIYF.

The chain recombines TRBV9 with TRBJ2-1, with D unresolved. Trimming took 7 bases from V and 2 from J, leaving 10 bases between them. Germline values: CDR1 SGDLS, CDR2 YYNGEE. This CDR3 has 13 amino acids. This CDR3 reads CASSQQTYNEQFF. The DNA of the CDR3 is TGTGCCAGCTCTCAGCAAACCTACAATGAGCAGTTCTTC.

The J gene is TRBJ2-3, the V gene TRBV7-2; a possible D gene is TRBD2 (7 bases). Germline CDR1 SGHTA, CDR2 FQGNSA. This CDR3 region has 15 residues. Trimming shortened V by 5 bases and J by 2 bases, and 14 bases separated the two germline ends. The CDR3 DNA reads as TGTGCCAGCAGCCCCGAGGGGGGGAACACAGATACGCAGTATTTT. Protein: CASSPEGGNTDTQYF.

The rearrangement joins TRBV11-2 to TRBJ2-7; D is possibly TRBD1 or TRBD2 (5 bases each). The germline V gene has CDR1 SGHAT and CDR2 FQNNGV. The CDR3 spans 15 residues. V lost 2 bases and J lost 3, with 14 bases in between. The CDR3 is CASSLFLSGGYEQYF. The CDR3, as DNA: TGTGCCAGCAGCTTATTTCTAAGTGGGGGCTACGAGCAGTACTTC.

This chain links TRBV6-1 with TRBJ2-2, with D perhaps given as TRBD1 or TRBD2 (5 bases each). Trimming took 6 bases from V and 6 from J, leaving 14 bases between them. Germline assignment: CDR1 MNHNS and CDR2 SASEGT. This CDR3 is 14 amino acids long. The CDR3 region is CASRRDLSPGELFF. The CDR3 coding sequence is TGTGCCAGCAGAAGGGACCTTAGTCCCGGGGAGCTGTTTTTT.

This chain joins TRBV28 and TRBJ1-2; weak D call: TRBD1 (6 bases). Germline V gene lookup returns CDR1 MDHEN and CDR2 SYDVKM. The CDR3 consists of 13 residues. V was trimmed by 7 bases and J by 5 bases, leaving 14 bases between them. CDR3 bases: TGTGCCAGCAATCTGAAGGGGGAATATGGCTACACCTTC. Its protein is CASNLKGEYGYTF.

The chain couples TRBV29-1 to TRBJ2-1; D is tentatively TRBD1 or TRBD2 (5 bases each). The length of the CDR3 is 16 residues. Trimming stripped 7 bases from V and 8 bases from J, with 27 bases between. Germline V gives CDR1 SQVTM, CDR2 ANQGSEA. The CDR3 sequence: CSGKPSNRDRAHEQFF. CDR3 bases: TGCAGCGGTAAGCCCTCTAACCGGGACCGCGCCCATGAGCAGTTCTTC.

This clone was detected once. CDR3 nucleotide sequence: TGTGCCAGTAGAATGGGATACGAGCAGTACTTC. Its translation is CASRMGYEQYF. The V call is TRBV19, the J call TRBJ2-7; D ambiguous. The CDR3 loop spans 11 amino acids. V lost 6 bases and J 4 bases, leaving 7 bases between the germline ends. Germline V gene lookup returns CDR1 LNHDA and CDR2 SQIVND (reference sequence).

The V gene is TRBV18, the J gene TRBJ2-7, with D hard to call. Trimming removed 0 bases from V and 6 bases from J, with 9 bases in between. CDR3 size: 13 residues. The germline CDR1 and CDR2 sequences are KGHSH and LQKENI. CDR3 amino acids: CASSPPLVGEQYF. CDR3 DNA sequence: TGTGCCAGCTCACCACCGCTTGTCGGCGAGCAGTACTTC.

V is TRBV30 and J is TRBJ1-3; 7 bases agree with TRBD1. Trimming cost V 2 bases and J 2 bases; bases outside gene matches: 6. Per germline, CDR1 GTSNPN and CDR2 SVGIG (reference sequence). The CDR3 is 15 amino acids. The CDR3 loop is CAWSRDSFTGNTIYF. CDR3 nucleotide sequence: TGTGCCTGGAGTCGGGACAGCTTCACTGGAAACACCATATATTTT.

This clone has just one count. This chain joins TRBV18 and TRBJ1-5; D might be TRBD1 (6 bases). Germline CDR1 KGHSH, CDR2 LQKENI. Trimming removed 3 bases from V and 1 base from J, with 10 bases in between. This CDR3 is built from 15 residues. The chain's CDR3 is CASSPAGASNQPQHF. CDR3 coding DNA: TGTGCCAGCTCACCTGCGGGGGCGAGCAATCAGCCCCAGCATTTT. The whole variable domain, filled in from reference TRBV18 and TRBJ1-5, reads NAGVMQNPRHLVRRRGQEARLRCSPMKGHSHVYWYRQLPEEGLKFMVYLQKENIIDESGMPKERFSAEFPKEGPSILRIQQVVRGDSAAYFCASSPAGASNQPQHFGDGTRLSIL.

This clone was detected only once. The chain employs TRBV7-2 and TRBJ1-6; TRBD1 matches 7 bases. With V trimmed by 1 base and J by 7 bases, 4 bases remained unmatched. Germline-derived CDR1 and CDR2 are SGHTA and FQGNSA. This CDR3 is 15 amino acids long. CDR3 region: CASSLVRDRNSPLHF. The CDR3 DNA reads TGTGCCAGCAGCTTAGTACGGGACAGAAATTCACCCCTCCACTTT.

The chain combines TRBV10-3 with TRBJ2-7; 9 bases align to TRBD2. Germline V gives CDR1 ENHRY, CDR2 SYGVKD. V lost 4 bases and J lost 4; bases outside the gene matches: 5. The CDR3 consists of 14 residues. The chain's CDR3 is CAISGAGGRYEQYF. The CDR3 DNA follows: TGTGCCATCAGTGGGGCGGGGGGGCGGTACGAGCAGTACTTC.

The rearrangement joins TRBV19 to TRBJ2-7; D might be TRBD2 (7 bases). The CDR3 has 13 residues. Germline V gene sequence: CDR1 LNHDA, CDR2 SQIVND (reference sequence). Trimming removed 3 bases at V and 5 bases at J, with 11 bases between. For the CDR3, the DNA is TGTGCCAGTAGTATCTGGGGGGGCGACGAGCAGTACTTC. It codes for CASSIWGGDEQYF.

The chain has TRBV28 and TRBJ1-5, with no clear D. Trimming removed 7 bases at V and 3 bases at J, with 13 bases between. CDR3 length: 14 amino acids. The germline V gene encodes CDR1 MDHEN and CDR2 SYDVKM. The DNA of the CDR3 is TGTGCCAGCACGAGGGCCAGGCACAATCAGCCCCAGCATTTT. This sequence encodes CASTRARHNQPQHF.

V gene TRBV27 combines with J gene TRBJ1-2; D remains unclear. CDR1 is MNHEY and CDR2 is SMNVEV in the germline V gene (reference sequence). CDR3 length equals 13 residues. Trimming took off 5 bases at V and 7 bases at J, with 14 bases between the two ends. The CDR3: CASSPQRASGYTF. The CDR3 bases are TGTGCCAGCAGTCCTCAGAGGGCCTCTGGCTACACCTTC.

The chain employs TRBV6-6 and TRBJ2-3; 13 positions agree with TRBD2. The germline V gene encodes CDR1 MNHNY and CDR2 SVGAGI (reference sequence). The CDR3 loop spans 15 amino acids. V was pared by 8 bases and J by 1 base, with 3 bases of the junction left unmatched. The CDR3 bases are TGTGCCAGCGATACTAGCGGGGGGGGCACAGATACGCAGTATTTT. Its protein is CASDTSGGGTDTQYF.

The V call is TRBV6-4, the J call TRBJ2-5; perhaps TRBD2 as D (6 bases). V lost 2 bases, J lost 9 bases, and 13 bases lay in between. Per germline, CDR1 MRHNA and CDR2 SNTAGT. The CDR3 sequence is 13 residues long. The CDR3 here is CASSDGPTGAQYF. CDR3 nucleotide sequence: TGTGCCAGCAGTGACGGACCTACGGGGGCCCAGTACTTC.

The chain recombines TRBV7-9 with TRBJ2-6, with D uncertain. The germline CDR1 and CDR2 sequences are SEHNR and FQNEAQ (reference sequence). This CDR3 is built from 17 residues. V was pared by 2 bases and J by 0 bases, with 11 bases between. The CDR3 DNA reads as TGTGCCAGCAGCTTAACAACTACGAGCTCTGGGGCCAACGTCCTGACTTTC. Protein sequence: CASSLTTTSSGANVLTF.

This chain connects TRBV19 to TRBJ1-2, with D possibly TRBD1 on 6 matching bases. There are 15 residues in the CDR3. Germline V gene data show CDR1 as LNHDA and CDR2 as SQIVND (reference sequence). Deletions cut 2 bases from V and 6 bases from J, with 16 bases between. The CDR3 coding sequence is TGTGCCAGTAGTATAAATAAGGACAGACGGAATGGCTACACCTTC. It yields the protein CASSINKDRRNGYTF.

This sequence joins TRBV5-1 and TRBJ1-1, with D possibly being TRBD1 (5 bases). Per the germline V gene, CDR1 is SGHRS and CDR2 is YFSETQ. The CDR3 extends over 16 amino acids. The germline V and J ends were trimmed by 1 base and 0 bases, with 13 bases remaining between them. The CDR3 DNA follows: TGCGCCAGCAGCTTGAGAAGGGTAGGGGTGAACACTGAAGCTTTCTTT. Residues: CASSLRRVGVNTEAFF.

V is TRBV7-3 and J is TRBJ1-1; a weak D match, TRBD1 (6 bases). The V gene's germline CDR1 is SGHTA and CDR2 FQGTGA. V lost 2 bases to trimming and J lost 0 bases, with 16 bases between them. This CDR3 comprises 17 residues. CDR3 sequence reads: CASSLHRPGQLNTEAFF. In DNA form, the CDR3 reads TGTGCCAGCAGCTTACACCGCCCGGGACAATTGAACACTGAAGCTTTCTTT.

Concerning this clone itself: Distinct nucleotide sequences in the sample also encode this CDR3. V gene TRBV6-5 combines with J gene TRBJ1-3; D call uncertain. The CDR3 loop spans 15 amino acids. CDR1 is MNHEY and CDR2 is SVGAGI in the germline V gene. The V end lost 0 bases, the J end lost 0 bases, and 6 bases lay between the germline ends. The CDR3 here is CASSYSGSSGNTIYF. CDR3 coding DNA: TGTGCCAGCAGTTACTCCGGGAGCTCTGGAAACACCATATATTTT.